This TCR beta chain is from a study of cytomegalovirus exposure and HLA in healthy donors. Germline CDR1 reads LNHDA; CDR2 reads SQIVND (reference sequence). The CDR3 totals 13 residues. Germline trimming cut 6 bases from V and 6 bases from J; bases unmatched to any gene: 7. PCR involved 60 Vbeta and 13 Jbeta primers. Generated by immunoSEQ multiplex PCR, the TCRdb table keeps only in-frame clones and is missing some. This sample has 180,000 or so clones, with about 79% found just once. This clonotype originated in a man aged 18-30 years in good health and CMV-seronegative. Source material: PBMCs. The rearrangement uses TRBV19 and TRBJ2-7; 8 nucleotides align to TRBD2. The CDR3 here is CASRANGGGEQYF. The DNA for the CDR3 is TGTGCCAGTAGGGCTAACGGGGGGGGCGAGCAGTACTTC.